The 5 T cell receptor beta chains below come from one sample, sequenced in a study of beta chain features in type 1 diabetes. The antigens these receptors bind are not known. Overall study results and limits: Shorter TCRB CDR3s, moderately but significantly so, were found in Type 1 diabetes patients in all four CD4+ subsets.

Of the isolated RNA, all was reverse transcribed, and so the sequenced material was expressed TCRB transcripts. The repertoire was sequenced with immunoSEQ multiplex PCR; TCRdb's copy has only in-frame clones and lacks some. The data contain about 150,000 clones, around 7.9% of them seen just once; the ten biggest clones take up approximately 0.54%. The sequencing input was central memory CD4+ T cells from blood. These receptors were collected from a young man with type 1 diabetes.

V usage is TRBV2 and J usage is TRBJ2-4, with a tentative D call TRBD2 (5 bases). This CDR3 comprises 12 residues. The germline gives CDR1 SNHLY, CDR2 FYNNEI. V was shortened by 0 bases and J by 8 bases, with 5 bases between the two germline ends. As DNA, the CDR3 is TGTGCCAGCAGTGAAGCGCGGGACATTCAGTACTTC. This sequence encodes CASSEARDIQYF.

This clone has more than one count but fewer than ten. The chain recombines TRBV6-6 with TRBJ1-2; 7 bases fit TRBD1. The V and J ends lost 7 bases and 6 bases, in that order; junction bases with no gene match: 8. This CDR3 has 13 amino acids. Germline values: CDR1 MNHNY, CDR2 SVGAGI (reference sequence). CDR3 protein: CASTQQGSDGYTF. DNA for the CDR3: TGTGCCAGCACCCAACAGGGGTCGGATGGCTACACCTTC.

The chain employs TRBV28 and TRBJ2-7; 9 bases agree with TRBD1. V lost 6 bases, J lost 0 bases, and 9 bases stayed unmatched. Germline assignment: CDR1 MDHEN and CDR2 SYDVKM. There are 16 residues in the CDR3. CDR3 in amino acids: CASSGDWDRASYEQYF. CDR3 nucleotides: TGTGCCAGCAGCGGGGACTGGGACAGGGCCTCCTACGAGCAGTACTTC.

The chain recombines TRBV5-4 with TRBJ2-5; D uncertain. The ends were cut back, 4 bases at V and 5 bases at J, with 15 bases in the middle. The CDR3 contains 14 residues. CDR1 is SGHNT and CDR2 is YYREEE in the germline V gene (reference sequence). This CDR3 is CASSPSRVSETQYF. CDR3 in DNA: TGTGCCAGCAGCCCCAGCCGGGTCTCGGAGACCCAGTACTTC.

The chain carries TRBV6-6 and TRBJ2-7; a possible D gene is TRBD2 (5 bases). V lost 5 bases, J lost 6 bases, and 8 bases lay in between. The CDR3 is 11 residues long. The germline V gene encodes CDR1 MNHNY and CDR2 SVGAGI (reference sequence). The CDR3 reads CASSRGSEQYF. Here the CDR3 DNA reads TGTGCCAGCAGTCGAGGGTCCGAGCAGTACTTC.